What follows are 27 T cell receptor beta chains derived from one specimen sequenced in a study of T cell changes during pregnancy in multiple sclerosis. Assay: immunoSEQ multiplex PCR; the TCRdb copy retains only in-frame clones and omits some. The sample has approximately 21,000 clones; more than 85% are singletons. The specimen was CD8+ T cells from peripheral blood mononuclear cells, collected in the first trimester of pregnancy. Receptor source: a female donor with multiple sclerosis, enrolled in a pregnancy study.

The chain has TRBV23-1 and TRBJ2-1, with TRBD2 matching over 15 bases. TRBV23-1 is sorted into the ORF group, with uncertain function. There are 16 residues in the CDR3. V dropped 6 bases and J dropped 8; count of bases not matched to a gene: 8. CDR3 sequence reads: CASRPGTSGRCDEQFF. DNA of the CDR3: TGCGCCAGCAGACCCGGGACTAGCGGGAGGTGCGATGAGCAGTTCTTC.

The CDR3 is CASSFGLAGVGEQFF. The CDR3 bases are TGTGCCAGCAGCTTCGGACTAGCGGGAGTTGGTGAGCAGTTCTTC. This chain links TRBV11-2 with TRBJ2-1, with 13 bases that match TRBD2. Germline assignment: CDR1 SGHAT and CDR2 FQNNGV. The V segment lost 3 bases and the J segment 9 bases; nucleotides outside the gene matches: 5. The CDR3 sequence is 15 residues long.

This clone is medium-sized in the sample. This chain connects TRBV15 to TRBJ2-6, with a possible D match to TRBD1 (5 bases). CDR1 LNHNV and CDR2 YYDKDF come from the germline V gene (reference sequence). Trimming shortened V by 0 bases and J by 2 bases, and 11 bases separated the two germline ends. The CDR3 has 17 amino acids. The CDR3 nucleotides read TGTGCCACCAGCAGAGATAGCCCAGGGACTGGGGCCAACGTCCTGACTTTC. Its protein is CATSRDSPGTGANVLTF.

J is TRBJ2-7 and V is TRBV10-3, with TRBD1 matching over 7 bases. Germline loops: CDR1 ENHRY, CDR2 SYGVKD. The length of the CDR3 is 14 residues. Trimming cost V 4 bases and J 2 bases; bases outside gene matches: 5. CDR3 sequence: CAISGQGITYEQYF. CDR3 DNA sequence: TGTGCCATCAGTGGACAGGGAATTACCTACGAGCAGTACTTC.

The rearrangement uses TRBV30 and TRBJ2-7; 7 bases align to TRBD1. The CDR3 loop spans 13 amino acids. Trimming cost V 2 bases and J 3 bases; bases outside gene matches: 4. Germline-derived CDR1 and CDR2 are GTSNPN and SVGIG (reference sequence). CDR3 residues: CAWSMGQIYEQYF. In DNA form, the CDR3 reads TGTGCCTGGAGTATGGGACAGATCTACGAGCAGTACTTC.

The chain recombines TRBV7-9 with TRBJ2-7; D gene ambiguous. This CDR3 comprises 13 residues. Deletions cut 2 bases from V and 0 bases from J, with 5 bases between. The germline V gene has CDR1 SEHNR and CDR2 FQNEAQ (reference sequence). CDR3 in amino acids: CASSLSPSYEQYF. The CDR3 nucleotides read TGTGCCAGCAGCTTAAGCCCCTCCTACGAGCAGTACTTC.

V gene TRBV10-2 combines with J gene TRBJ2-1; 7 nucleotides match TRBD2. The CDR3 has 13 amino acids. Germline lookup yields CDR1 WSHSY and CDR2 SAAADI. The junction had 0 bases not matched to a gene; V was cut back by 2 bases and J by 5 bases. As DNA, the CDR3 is TGCGCCAGCAGTGAGCGGGAGGACAATGAGCAGTTCTTC. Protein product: CASSEREDNEQFF.

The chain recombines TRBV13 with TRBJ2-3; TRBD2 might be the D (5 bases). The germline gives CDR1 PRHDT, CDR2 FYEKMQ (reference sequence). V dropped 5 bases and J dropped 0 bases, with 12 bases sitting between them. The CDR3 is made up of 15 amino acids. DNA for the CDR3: TGTGCCAGCAGCCCCCGGGAATCTAGCACAGATACGCAGTATTTT. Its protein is CASSPRESSTDTQYF.

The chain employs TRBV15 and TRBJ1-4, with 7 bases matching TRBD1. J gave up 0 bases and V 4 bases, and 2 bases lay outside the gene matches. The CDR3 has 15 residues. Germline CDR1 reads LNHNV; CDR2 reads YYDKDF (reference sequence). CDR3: CATSKGTATNEKLFF. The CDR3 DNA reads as TGTGCCACCAGCAAGGGGACAGCAACTAATGAAAAACTGTTTTTT.

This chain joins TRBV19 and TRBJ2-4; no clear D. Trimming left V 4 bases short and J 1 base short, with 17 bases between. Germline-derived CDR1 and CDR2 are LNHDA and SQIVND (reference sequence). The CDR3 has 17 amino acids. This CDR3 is CASSTYESNWAKNIQYF. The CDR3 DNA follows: TGTGCCAGTAGTACCTACGAATCAAACTGGGCCAAAAACATTCAGTACTTC.

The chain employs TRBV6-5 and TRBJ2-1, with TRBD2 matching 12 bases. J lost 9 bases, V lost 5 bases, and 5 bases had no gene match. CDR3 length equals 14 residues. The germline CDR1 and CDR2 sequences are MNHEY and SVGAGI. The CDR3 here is CASSPWTSGIEQFF. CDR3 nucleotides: TGTGCCAGCAGTCCTTGGACTAGCGGGATTGAGCAGTTCTTC.

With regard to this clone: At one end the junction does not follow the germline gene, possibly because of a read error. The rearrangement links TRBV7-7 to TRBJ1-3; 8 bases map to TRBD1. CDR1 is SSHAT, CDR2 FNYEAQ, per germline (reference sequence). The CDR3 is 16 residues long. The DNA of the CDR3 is TGTGCTAGCAGCTCACCCCGACAGGGGTATGGAAACACCATATATTTT. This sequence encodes CASSSPRQGYGNTIYF.

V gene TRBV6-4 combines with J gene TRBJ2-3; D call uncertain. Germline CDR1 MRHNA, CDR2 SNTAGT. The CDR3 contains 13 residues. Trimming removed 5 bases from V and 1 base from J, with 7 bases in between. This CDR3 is CASSSSRTDTQYF. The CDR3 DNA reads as TGTGCCAGCAGTAGTAGCCGCACAGATACGCAGTATTTT.

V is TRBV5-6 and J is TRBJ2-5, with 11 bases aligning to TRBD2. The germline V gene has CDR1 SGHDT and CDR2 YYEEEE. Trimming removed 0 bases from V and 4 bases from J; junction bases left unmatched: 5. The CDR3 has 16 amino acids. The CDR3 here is CASSLVLAGAPETQYF. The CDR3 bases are TGTGCCAGCAGCTTGGTACTAGCGGGAGCCCCAGAGACCCAGTACTTC.

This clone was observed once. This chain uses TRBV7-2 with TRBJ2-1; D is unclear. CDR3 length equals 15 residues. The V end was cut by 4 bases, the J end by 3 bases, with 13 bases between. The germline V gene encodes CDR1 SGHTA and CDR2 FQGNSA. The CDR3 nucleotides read TGTGCCAGCAGCTACGACAATGCTCTCTACAATGAGCAGTTCTTC. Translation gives CASSYDNALYNEQFF.

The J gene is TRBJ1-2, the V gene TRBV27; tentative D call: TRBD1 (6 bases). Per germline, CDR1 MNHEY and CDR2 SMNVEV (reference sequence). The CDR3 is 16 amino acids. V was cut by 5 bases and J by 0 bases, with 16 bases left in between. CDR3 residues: CASSPSGGLTNYGYTF. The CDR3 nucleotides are TGTGCCAGCAGTCCGAGCGGGGGCCTAACTAACTATGGCTACACCTTC.

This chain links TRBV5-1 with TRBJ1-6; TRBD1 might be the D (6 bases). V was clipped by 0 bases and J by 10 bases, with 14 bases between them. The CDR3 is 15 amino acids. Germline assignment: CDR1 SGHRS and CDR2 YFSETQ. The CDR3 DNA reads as TGCGCCAGCAGCTTGGATGACGGTGGGGGCTCACCCCTCCACTTT. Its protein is CASSLDDGGGSPLHF.

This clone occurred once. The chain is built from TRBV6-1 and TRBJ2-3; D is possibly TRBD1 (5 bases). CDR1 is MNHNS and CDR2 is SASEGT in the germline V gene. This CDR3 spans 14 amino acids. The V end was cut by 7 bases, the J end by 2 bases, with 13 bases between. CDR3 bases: TGTGCCAGCATTTTGTCAGGGCCCACAGATACGCAGTATTTT. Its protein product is CASILSGPTDTQYF.

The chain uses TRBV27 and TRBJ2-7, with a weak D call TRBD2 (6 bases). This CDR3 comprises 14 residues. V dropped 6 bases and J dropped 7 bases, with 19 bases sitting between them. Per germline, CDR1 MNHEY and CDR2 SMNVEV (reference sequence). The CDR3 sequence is CASSPFGGSGEQYF. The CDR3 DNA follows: TGTGCCAGCAGCCCCTTTGGGGGGTCGGGTGAGCAGTACTTC.

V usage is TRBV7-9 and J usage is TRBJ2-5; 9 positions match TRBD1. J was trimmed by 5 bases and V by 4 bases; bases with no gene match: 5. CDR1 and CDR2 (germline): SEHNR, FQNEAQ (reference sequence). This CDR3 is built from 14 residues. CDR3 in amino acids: CASSSRDRVETQYF. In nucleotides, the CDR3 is TGTGCCAGCAGCTCCCGGGACAGGGTTGAGACCCAGTACTTC.

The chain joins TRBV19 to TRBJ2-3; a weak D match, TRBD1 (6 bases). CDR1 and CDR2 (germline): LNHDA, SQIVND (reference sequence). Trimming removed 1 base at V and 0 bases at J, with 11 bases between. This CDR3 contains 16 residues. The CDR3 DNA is TGTGCCAGTAGTATAGTGGCAGGGGCTAGCACAGATACGCAGTATTTT. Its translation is CASSIVAGASTDTQYF.

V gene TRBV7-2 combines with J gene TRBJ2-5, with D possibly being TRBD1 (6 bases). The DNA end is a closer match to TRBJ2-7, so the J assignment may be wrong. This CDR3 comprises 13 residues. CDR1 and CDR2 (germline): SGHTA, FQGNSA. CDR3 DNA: TGTGCCAGCAGGCCGTTACAGGGCTACGAGCAGTACTTC. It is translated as CASRPLQGYEQYF.

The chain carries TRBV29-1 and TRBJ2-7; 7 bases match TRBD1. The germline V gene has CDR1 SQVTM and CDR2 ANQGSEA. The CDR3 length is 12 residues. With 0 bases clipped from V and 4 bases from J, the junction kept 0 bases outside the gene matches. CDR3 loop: CSVEEQGYEQYF. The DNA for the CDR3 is TGCAGCGTTGAAGAACAGGGGTACGAGCAGTACTTC.

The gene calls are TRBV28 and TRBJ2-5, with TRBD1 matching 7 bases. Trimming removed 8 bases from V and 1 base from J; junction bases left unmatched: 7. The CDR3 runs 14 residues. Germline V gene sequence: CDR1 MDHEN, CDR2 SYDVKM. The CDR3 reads CASGKQGIQETQYF. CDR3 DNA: TGTGCCAGCGGAAAACAGGGGATCCAAGAGACCCAGTACTTC.

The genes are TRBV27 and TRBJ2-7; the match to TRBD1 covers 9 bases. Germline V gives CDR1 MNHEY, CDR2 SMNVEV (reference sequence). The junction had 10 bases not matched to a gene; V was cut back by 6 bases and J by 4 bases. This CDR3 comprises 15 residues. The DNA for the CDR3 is TGTGCCAGCAGGACTGACAGGGGGTATGGGTACGAGCAGTACTTC. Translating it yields CASRTDRGYGYEQYF.

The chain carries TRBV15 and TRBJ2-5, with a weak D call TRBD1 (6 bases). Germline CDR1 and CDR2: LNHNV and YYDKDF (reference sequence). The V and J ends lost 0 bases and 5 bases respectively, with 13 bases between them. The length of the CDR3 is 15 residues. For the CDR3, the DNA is TGTGCCACCAGCAGAGACTCATCAGGGGCCGAGACCCAGTACTTC. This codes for CATSRDSSGAETQYF.

CDR3 sequence: CASSLVRGTSGISWSYNEQFF. Here the CDR3 DNA reads TGTGCCAGCAGCTTAGTACGTGGGACTAGCGGGATCTCGTGGTCCTACAATGAGCAGTTCTTC. This chain uses TRBV7-8 with TRBJ2-1; 13 bases match TRBD2. CDR3 size: 21 residues. The V gene end was trimmed by 1 base and the J gene end by 1 base; junction bases not matched to a gene: 13. CDR1 and CDR2 from the germline V gene are SGHVS and FQNEAQ.